A selection of T cell receptor beta chains follows, all from one sample in a study of blood T cells in healthy people across ages. TCRdb called the 5' RACE reads again in MiXCR, with one record for every CDR3 protein. Of about a million distinct CDR3 sequences in the sample, less than 45% were seen once. Sequenced: blood. The receptor set was obtained from a young man in good health. Each CDR3 is given with its conserved first and last residue. D genes are given only for firm matches. The size of a clone is reported for some rows only, either as once, few or many, or as a class for expanded clones.

TRBV20-1	NA	NA	TRBJ1-2	CSAPEPTVRNYGYTF	TGCAGTGCCCCGGAACCAACGGTACGGAACTATGGCTACACCTTC
TRBV2	NA	NA	TRBJ1-2	CASSVPRPWAEGYGYTF	TGTGCCAGCAGTGTTCCCCGACCTTGGGCGGAGGGCTATGGCTACACCTTC
TRBV5-4	NA	NA	TRBJ2-7	CASSFAIGTLKRSEQYF	TGTGCCAGCAGCTTCGCTATCGGGACCCTTAAGAGGTCCGAGCAGTACTTC
TRBV6-6	NA	NA	TRBJ2-1	CASSYRGNDEQFF	TGTGCCAGCAGTTACAGGGGGAACGATGAGCAGTTCTTC
TRBV6-5	TRBD1	NA	TRBJ1-1	CAGSWRQGLSNTEAFF	TGTGCCGGCAGTTGGAGACAGGGGCTGTCGAACACTGAAGCTTTCTTT
TRBV10-3	NA	NA	TRBJ1-2	CAISEDGNYGYTF	TGTGCCATCAGTGAAGACGGCAACTATGGCTACACCTTC
TRBV6-5	NA	NA	TRBJ2-5	CASSRQGGGETQYF	TGTGCCAGCAGTCGACAGGGAGGGGGAGAGACCCAGTACTTC
TRBV29-1	NA	NA	TRBJ1-5	CSVAGGDQPQHF	TGCAGCGTAGCAGGTGGGGATCAGCCCCAGCATTTT
TRBV6-6	NA	NA	TRBJ1-4	CASSYGGGTATNEKLFF	TGTGCCAGCAGTTACGGTGGCGGAACCGCAACTAATGAAAAACTGTTTTTT
TRBV20-1	NA	few	TRBJ2-7	CSARVYTSYEQYF	TGCAGTGCTAGAGTTTACACCTCCTACGAGCAGTACTTC
TRBV20-1	NA	few	TRBJ1-1	CSARHRSKAAEAFF	TGCAGTGCTAGACACCGGTCGAAGGCGGCTGAAGCTTTCTTT
TRBV4-3	NA	NA	TRBJ1-2	CASGQEGGGNGYTF	TGCGCCAGCGGCCAAGAAGGCGGTGGAAATGGCTACACCTTC
TRBV7-2	NA	few	TRBJ2-1	CASSLELTAFYNEQFF	TGTGCCAGCAGCTTAGAGTTGACAGCCTTCTACAATGAGCAGTTCTTC
TRBV2	TRBD2	NA	TRBJ2-5	CASRKTTSDQETQYF	TGTGCCAGCCGAAAGACTACTAGCGACCAAGAGACCCAGTACTTC
TRBV18	NA	NA	TRBJ2-4	CASSPPAEGRDEQYF	TGTGCCAGCTCGCCACCTGCTGAGGGGAGAGATGAGCAGTACTTC
TRBV4-3	NA	NA	TRBJ1-3	CASSQDYVGNTIYF	TGCGCCAGCAGCCAAGATTATGTCGGAAACACCATATATTTT
TRBV7-8	NA	NA	TRBJ1-1	CASSYNLGWNTEAFF	TGTGCCAGCAGCTACAACCTTGGCTGGAACACTGAAGCTTTCTTT
TRBV7-2	NA	NA	TRBJ1-4	CASSLDKWEKLFF	TGTGCCAGCAGCTTGGACAAGTGGGAAAAACTGTTTTTT
TRBV6-2/TRBV6-3	NA	NA	TRBJ1-1	CASSYSIGGFDTEAFF	TGTGCCAGCAGTTACTCGATCGGGGGCTTTGACACTGAAGCTTTCTTT
TRBV10-3	NA	NA	TRBJ1-5	CAISGGASNQPQHF	TGTGCCATCAGTGGGGGGGCTAGCAATCAGCCCCAGCATTTT
TRBV7-8	NA	NA	TRBJ1-4	CASSLALGGKVANEKLFF	TGTGCCAGCAGCTTAGCGCTGGGAGGGAAGGTCGCTAATGAAAAACTGTTTTTT
TRBV29-1	TRBD1	NA	TRBJ1-2	CSVDQGVAGYTF	TGCAGCGTCGACCAGGGGGTGGCGGGCTACACCTTC
TRBV27	TRBD1	NA	TRBJ1-2	CASRRTGPNYGYTF	TGTGCCAGCAGGAGGACAGGGCCTAACTATGGCTACACCTTC
TRBV6-1	TRBD1	NA	TRBJ1-4	CASSRDRGRVNEKLFF	TGTGCCAGCAGTCGGGACAGGGGGCGAGTTAATGAAAAACTGTTTTTT
TRBV7-2	NA	NA	TRBJ1-2	CASSLGGDTILYGYTF	TGTGCCAGCAGCTTGGGTGGGGACACCATACTCTATGGCTACACCTTC
TRBV5-1	TRBD2	NA	TRBJ2-1	CASSISGGSYNEQFF	TGCGCCAGCAGCATTAGCGGGGGGTCCTACAATGAGCAGTTCTTC
TRBV4-3	TRBD1	NA	TRBJ2-3	CASSQDPSVWGQGLPPTDTQYF	TGCGCCAGCAGCCAAGACCCCTCCGTTTGGGGACAGGGACTCCCACCTACAGATACGCAGTATTTT
TRBV5-5	NA	few	TRBJ1-5	CASSLDSQRNQPQHF	TGTGCCAGCAGCTTGGACTCACAGCGCAATCAGCCCCAGCATTTT
TRBV10-3	NA	NA	TRBJ1-1	CAISVVGLTEAFF	TGTGCCATCAGTGTAGTGGGGCTGACTGAAGCTTTCTTT
TRBV7-7	TRBD1	few	TRBJ1-1	CASSPRQGAEAFF	TGTGCCAGCAGCCCGCGACAGGGGGCTGAAGCTTTCTTT
TRBV7-9	NA	few	TRBJ1-2	CASSLVGVYGYTF	TGTGCCAGCAGCTTAGTTGGAGTCTATGGCTACACCTTC
TRBV29-1	TRBD2	NA	TRBJ2-5	CSVEVGRGGETQYF	TGCAGCGTTGAAGTCGGGAGGGGGGGAGAGACCCAGTACTTC
TRBV7-9	NA	NA	TRBJ2-6	CASSLGVVANVLTF	TGTGCCAGCAGCTTAGGGGTCGTGGCCAACGTCCTGACTTTC
TRBV20-1	TRBD2	NA	TRBJ2-3	CSARGMLTSGGVRSSTDTQYF	TGCAGTGCTAGAGGGATGCTAACTAGCGGGGGGGTTCGATCTAGCACAGATACGCAGTATTTT
TRBV30	TRBD1	few	TRBJ1-4	CAWNRDRGIGEKLFF	TGTGCCTGGAACAGGGACAGGGGAATTGGAGAAAAACTGTTTTTT
TRBV2	NA	few	TRBJ1-5	CASRGRVRSQPQHF	TGTGCCAGCAGGGGCAGGGTTAGGAGTCAGCCCCAGCATTTT
TRBV7-9	NA	NA	TRBJ1-1	CASSSGTANIKDNTEAFF	TGTGCCAGCAGCTCAGGGACGGCCAATATTAAGGATAACACTGAAGCTTTCTTT
TRBV20-1	TRBD1	NA	TRBJ1-1	CSAKQGPGTEAFF	TGCAGTGCAAAACAGGGGCCCGGCACTGAAGCTTTCTTT
TRBV19	TRBD2	NA	TRBJ2-7	CASSATSGHYNEQYF	TGTGCCAGTAGTGCAACTAGCGGGCATTACAATGAGCAGTACTTC
TRBV30	NA	many	TRBJ1-1	CAWSSGSTEAFF	TGTGCCTGGAGTAGCGGAAGCACTGAAGCTTTCTTT